This record covers a single T cell receptor (beta chain). Germline V lookup: CDR1 SGHRS, CDR2 YFSETQ. The CDR3 spans 18 residues. Trimming left V 4 bases short and J 0 bases short, with 20 bases between. This sample was included in a study of cytomegalovirus exposure and HLA in healthy donors. Background on the study: Early release data held around 82 million unique TCRs from HLA-typed donors.

Researchers ran the PCR with 60 Vbeta and 13 Jbeta primers. Sequencing was performed with immunoSEQ multiplex PCR; in TCRdb, only in-frame clones are kept and a portion is missing. The table shows 45,000 to 65,000 clones, with approximately 70% occurring only once. This receptor was obtained from a woman aged 50 to 60 in good health and CMV-seropositive. The rearrangement uses TRBV5-1 and TRBJ2-1; unclear D gene. What was sequenced was PBMCs. CDR3 sequence (DNA): TGCGCCAGCAGCACAAGACCGCCTGGCGGTAGCTCCTACAATGAGCAGTTCTTC. It yields the protein CASSTRPPGGSSYNEQFF.